These T cell receptor beta chains were read from a single sample in a study. TCRdb re-analysed the RT-PCR reads in MiXCR, keeping a single row per CDR3 protein. The table has hundreds of thousands of distinct CDR3 sequences, 14% seen once. Sequenced material: memory CD4+ T cells from blood. These receptors were taken from a female donor in good health, serving as a healthy control. Both conserved end residues are part of each CDR3. The D gene is left open where the match is weak. Clone size is not always given. Where it is, it says once, few, many or a class for expanded clones.

clone_size: many; j_call: TRBJ1-6; d_call: TRBD1; v_call: TRBV5-5; cdr3_aa: CASSLGGTGSTLHF; cdr3_nt: TGTGCCAGCAGCTTGGGGGGGACAGGGTCGACCCTCCACTTT
clone_size: few; j_call: TRBJ2-7; d_call: .; v_call: TRBV28; cdr3_aa: CASSPPGRSPYEQYF; cdr3_nt: TGTGCCAGCAGTCCCCCGGGGAGATCCCCCTACGAGCAGTACTTC
clone_size: .; j_call: TRBJ1-5; d_call: .; v_call: TRBV2; cdr3_aa: CASSVRRTNQPQHF; cdr3_nt: TGTGCCAGCAGTGTAAGACGGACCAATCAGCCCCAGCATTTT
clone_size: few; j_call: TRBJ2-1; d_call: TRBD2; v_call: TRBV4-1; cdr3_aa: CASRLSTLAGGIYNEQFF; cdr3_nt: TGCGCCAGCAGACTCTCTACACTAGCGGGAGGGATCTACAATGAGCAGTTCTTC
clone_size: .; j_call: TRBJ1-1; d_call: TRBD1; v_call: TRBV20-1; cdr3_aa: CSARDRQGAVEAFF; cdr3_nt: TGCAGTGCTAGAGATCGGCAGGGGGCTGTTGAAGCTTTCTTT
clone_size: .; j_call: TRBJ2-1; d_call: TRBD2; v_call: TRBV10-3; cdr3_aa: CAIRGTSGSSYNEQFF; cdr3_nt: TGTGCCATCCGAGGGACTAGCGGAAGCTCCTACAATGAGCAGTTCTTC
clone_size: many; j_call: TRBJ2-7; d_call: TRBD2; v_call: TRBV20-1; cdr3_aa: CSALHWTGTKSEQYF; cdr3_nt: TGCAGTGCACTCCACTGGACCGGGACTAAAAGCGAGCAGTACTTC
clone_size: few; j_call: TRBJ1-4; d_call: .; v_call: TRBV28; cdr3_aa: CATSETGPNEKLFF; cdr3_nt: TGTGCCACCAGTGAGACAGGACCAAATGAAAAACTGTTTTTT
clone_size: many; j_call: TRBJ2-2; d_call: TRBD1; v_call: TRBV5-5; cdr3_aa: CASSYPPGTGPSGELFF; cdr3_nt: TGTGCCAGCAGCTATCCCCCCGGGACAGGCCCTTCCGGGGAGCTGTTTTTT
clone_size: few; j_call: TRBJ2-5; d_call: TRBD1; v_call: TRBV24-1; cdr3_aa: CATSDPGTGDYQETQYF; cdr3_nt: TGTGCCACCAGTGACCCCGGGACAGGTGACTACCAAGAGACCCAGTACTTC
clone_size: .; j_call: TRBJ2-1; d_call: TRBD2; v_call: TRBV10-3; cdr3_aa: CAISGAGDYNEQFF; cdr3_nt: TGTGCCATCAGTGGGGCGGGGGACTACAATGAGCAGTTCTTC
clone_size: .; j_call: TRBJ2-1; d_call: .; v_call: TRBV6-2/TRBV6-3; cdr3_aa: CASSYSKGQGTYNEQFF; cdr3_nt: TGTGCCAGCAGTTACTCGAAAGGACAAGGAACCTACAATGAGCAGTTCTTC
clone_size: few; j_call: TRBJ2-3; d_call: .; v_call: TRBV2; cdr3_aa: CASSVVSFTDTQYF; cdr3_nt: TGTGCCAGCAGTGTAGTGTCTTTCACAGATACGCAGTATTTT
clone_size: few; j_call: TRBJ2-2; d_call: .; v_call: TRBV6-5; cdr3_aa: CASSYSFMNTGELFF; cdr3_nt: TGTGCCAGCAGTTACTCTTTTATGAACACCGGGGAGCTGTTTTTT
clone_size: .; j_call: TRBJ1-6; d_call: .; v_call: TRBV7-9; cdr3_aa: CASSSTLGSYNSPLHF; cdr3_nt: TGTGCCAGCAGCTCCACGCTAGGGTCCTATAATTCACCCCTCCACTTT
clone_size: few; j_call: TRBJ2-5; d_call: TRBD2; v_call: TRBV20-1; cdr3_aa: CSARVARLAGSETQYF; cdr3_nt: TGCAGTGCTAGGGTAGCCCGACTAGCGGGCTCAGAGACCCAGTACTTC
clone_size: .; j_call: TRBJ1-2; d_call: .; v_call: TRBV27; cdr3_aa: CASSGGASGHFNYGYTF; cdr3_nt: TGTGCCAGCTCCGGGGGAGCATCCGGACATTTTAACTATGGCTACACCTTC